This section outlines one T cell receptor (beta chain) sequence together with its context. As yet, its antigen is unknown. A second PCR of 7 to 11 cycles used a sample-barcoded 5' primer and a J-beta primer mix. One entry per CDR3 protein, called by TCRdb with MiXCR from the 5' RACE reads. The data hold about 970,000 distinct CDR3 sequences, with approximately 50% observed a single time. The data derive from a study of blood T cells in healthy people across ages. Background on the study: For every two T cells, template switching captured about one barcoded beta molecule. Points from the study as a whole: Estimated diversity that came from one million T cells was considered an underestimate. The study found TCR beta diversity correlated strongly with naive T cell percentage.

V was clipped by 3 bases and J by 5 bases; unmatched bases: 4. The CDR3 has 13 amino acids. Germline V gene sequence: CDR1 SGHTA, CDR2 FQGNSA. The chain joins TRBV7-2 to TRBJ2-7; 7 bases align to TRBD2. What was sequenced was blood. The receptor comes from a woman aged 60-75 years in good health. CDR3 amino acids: CASSFGRFNEQYF. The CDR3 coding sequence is TGTGCCAGCAGCTTCGGGAGGTTCAACGAGCAGTACTTC.